This entry describes one T cell receptor (beta chain). This clonotype was seen repeatedly, ten times or more. Its antigen is unknown. Per-base qualities were not stored, and no clone one base away is much larger. This record comes from a study of CD8 T cells in ankylosing spondylitis (dated by TCRdb to 2017 to 2019). Some background on the complete study: The study profiled T cell receptor beta repertoires in healthy donors and ankylosing spondylitis patients to find disease-linked TCR variants. The full study cohort comprised about 23 ankylosing spondylitis patients and over 95 healthy donors. Samples of peripheral blood were taken, and for ankylosing spondylitis patients, synovial fluid was collected as well.

Reads for this sample came from an Illumina HiSeq 2500. Quantitative 5'-RACE with molecular barcodes was the method used to prepare the TCR beta libraries. The published analysis was carried out like this. To identify disease-linked TCR variants, a new computational method was used, one built on a probabilistic model of VDJ rearrangement. TCRdb trimmed the raw reads at Q25, called clones with MiXCR and kept productive beta chains. Merged by CDR3 protein, the rows form single entries marked with the most common genes and DNA. TCRdb's processing, not the study's, gives the V and J calls here. The sample includes a few hundred thousand distinct CDR3 sequences, with around 10% observed a single time. Jointly, the top ten make up less than 7.5% of the sample. Paper-wide results and their limitations: In peripheral blood, the disease-linked clones were found at relatively low frequencies and had a CD8+ phenotype. A TCR beta motif made up of several highly homologous amino acid variants appeared to be characteristic of blood from ankylosing spondylitis patients. The disease-linked clones were reported to be significantly enriched in matched synovial fluid samples from ankylosing spondylitis patients. Some motif variants had previously been reported in the synovial fluid and blood of reactive arthritis patients, which suggests shared mechanisms of disease initiation.

As encoded in the germline V gene (reference sequence), CDR1 is DFQATT while CDR2 is SNEGSKA. There are 13 amino acids in the CDR3, from cysteine to phenylalanine inclusive. Only the CDR3 portion is preserved as DNA: 39 bases, with reading frame beginning at the first base. The trim is 1 base for V and 2 bases for J, with a gap of 9 bases between the germline ends. Sequenced: blood, either unsorted or a sorted T cell fraction (not recorded which). The sequence is built from TRBV20-1 and TRBJ2-7; D gene: possibly TRBD1, on 5 matching bases. This receptor was obtained from a male donor with ankylosing spondylitis or in good health (not recorded which). At the DNA level, the sequence is TGCAGTGCTAGAGGGGGCAGAGCCTACGAGCAGTACTTC. Its coded protein is CSARGGRAYEQYF.